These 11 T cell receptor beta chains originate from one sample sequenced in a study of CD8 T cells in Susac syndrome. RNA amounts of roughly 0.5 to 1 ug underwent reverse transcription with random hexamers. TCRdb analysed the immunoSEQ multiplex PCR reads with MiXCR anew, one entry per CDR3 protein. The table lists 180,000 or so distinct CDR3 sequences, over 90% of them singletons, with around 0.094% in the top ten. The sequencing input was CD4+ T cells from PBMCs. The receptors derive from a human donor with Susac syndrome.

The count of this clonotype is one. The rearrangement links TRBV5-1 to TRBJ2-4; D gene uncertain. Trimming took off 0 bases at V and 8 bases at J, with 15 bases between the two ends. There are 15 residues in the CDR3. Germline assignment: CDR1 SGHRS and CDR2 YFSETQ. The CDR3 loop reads CASSLVPGANDIQYF. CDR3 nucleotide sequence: TGCGCCAGCAGCTTGGTGCCGGGCGCGAACGACATTCAGTACTTC.

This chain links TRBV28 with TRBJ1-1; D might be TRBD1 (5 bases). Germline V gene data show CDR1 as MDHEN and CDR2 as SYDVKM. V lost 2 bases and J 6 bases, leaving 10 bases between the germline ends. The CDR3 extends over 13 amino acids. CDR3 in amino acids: CASSLGREAEAFF. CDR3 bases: TGTGCCAGCAGTTTAGGCAGGGAGGCTGAAGCTTTCTTT.

CDR3 sequence reads: CAWSRADEKLFF. The CDR3, as DNA: TGTGCCTGGAGTAGGGCGGATGAAAAACTGTTTTTT. The chain has TRBV30 and TRBJ1-4; D unclear. This CDR3 comprises 12 residues. Germline assignment: CDR1 GTSNPN and CDR2 SVGIG (reference sequence). Trimming removed 2 bases from V and 6 bases from J, with 7 bases in between.

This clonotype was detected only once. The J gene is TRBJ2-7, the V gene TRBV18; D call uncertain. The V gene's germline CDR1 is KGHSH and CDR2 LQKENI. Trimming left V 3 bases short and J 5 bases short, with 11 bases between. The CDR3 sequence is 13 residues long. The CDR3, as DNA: TGTGCCAGCTCACCCGGGCGCCGGGACGAGCAGTACTTC. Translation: CASSPGRRDEQYF.

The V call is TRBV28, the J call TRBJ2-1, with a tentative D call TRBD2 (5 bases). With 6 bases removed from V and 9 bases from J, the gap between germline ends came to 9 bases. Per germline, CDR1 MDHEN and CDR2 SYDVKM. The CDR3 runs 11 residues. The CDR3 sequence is CASSETSEQFF. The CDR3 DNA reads TGTGCCAGCAGCGAAACTAGTGAGCAGTTCTTC. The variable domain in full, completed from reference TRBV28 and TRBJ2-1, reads DVKVTQSSRYLVKRTGEKVFLECVQDMDHENMFWYRQDPGLGLRLIYFSYDVKMKEKGDIPEGYSVSREKKERFSLILESASTNQTSMYLCASSETSEQFFGPGTRLTVL.

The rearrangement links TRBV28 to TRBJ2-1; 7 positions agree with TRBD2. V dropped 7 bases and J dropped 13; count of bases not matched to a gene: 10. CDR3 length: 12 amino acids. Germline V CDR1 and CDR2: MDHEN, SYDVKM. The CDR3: CASNRGGRGQFF. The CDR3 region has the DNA TGTGCCAGCAACCGGGGCGGGAGAGGTCAGTTCTTC. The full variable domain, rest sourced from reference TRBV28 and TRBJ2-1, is DVKVTQSSRYLVKRTGEKVFLECVQDMDHENMFWYRQDPGLGLRLIYFSYDVKMKEKGDIPEGYSVSREKKERFSLILESASTNQTSMYLCASNRGGRGQFFGPGTRLTVL.

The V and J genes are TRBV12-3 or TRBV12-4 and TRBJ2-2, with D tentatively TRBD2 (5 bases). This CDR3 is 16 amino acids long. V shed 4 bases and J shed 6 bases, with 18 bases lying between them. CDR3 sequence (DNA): TGTGCCAGCAGTTGGCCACCCGTAGCGTTCGCCGGGGAGCTGTTTTTT. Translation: CASSWPPVAFAGELFF.

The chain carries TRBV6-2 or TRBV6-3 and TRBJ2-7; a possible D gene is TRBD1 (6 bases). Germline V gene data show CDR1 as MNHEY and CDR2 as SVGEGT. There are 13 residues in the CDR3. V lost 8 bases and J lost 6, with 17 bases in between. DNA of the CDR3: TGTGCCAGCGGCCCCCGCAGGGGAAGCGAGCAGTACTTC. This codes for CASGPRRGSEQYF.

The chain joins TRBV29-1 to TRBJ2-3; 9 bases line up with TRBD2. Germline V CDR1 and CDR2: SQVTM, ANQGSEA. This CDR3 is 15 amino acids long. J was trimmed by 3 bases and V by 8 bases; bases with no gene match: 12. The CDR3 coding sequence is TGCAGCCTTAAGGGGCTAGCGGGAAGGACAGATACGCAGTATTTT. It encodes CSLKGLAGRTDTQYF.

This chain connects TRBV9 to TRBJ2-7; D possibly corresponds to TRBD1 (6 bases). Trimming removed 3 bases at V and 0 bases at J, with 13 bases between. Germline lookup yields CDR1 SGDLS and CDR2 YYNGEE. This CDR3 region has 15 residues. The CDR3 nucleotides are TGTGCCAGCAGCGCTCCCCGGACAGACTCCTACGAGCAGTACTTC. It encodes CASSAPRTDSYEQYF. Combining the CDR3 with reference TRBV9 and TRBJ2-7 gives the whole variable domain DSGVTQTPKHLITATGQRVTLRCSPRSGDLSVYWYQQSLDQGLQFLIQYYNGEERAKGNILERFSAQQFPDLHSELNLSSLELGDSALYFCASSAPRTDSYEQYFGPGTRLTVT.

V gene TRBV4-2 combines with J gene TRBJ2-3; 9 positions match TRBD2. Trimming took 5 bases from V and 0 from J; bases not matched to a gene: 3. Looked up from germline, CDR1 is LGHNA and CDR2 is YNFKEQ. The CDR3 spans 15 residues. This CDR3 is CASSSGLASTDTQYF. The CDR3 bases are TGTGCCAGCAGCTCTGGACTAGCGAGCACAGATACGCAGTATTTT.